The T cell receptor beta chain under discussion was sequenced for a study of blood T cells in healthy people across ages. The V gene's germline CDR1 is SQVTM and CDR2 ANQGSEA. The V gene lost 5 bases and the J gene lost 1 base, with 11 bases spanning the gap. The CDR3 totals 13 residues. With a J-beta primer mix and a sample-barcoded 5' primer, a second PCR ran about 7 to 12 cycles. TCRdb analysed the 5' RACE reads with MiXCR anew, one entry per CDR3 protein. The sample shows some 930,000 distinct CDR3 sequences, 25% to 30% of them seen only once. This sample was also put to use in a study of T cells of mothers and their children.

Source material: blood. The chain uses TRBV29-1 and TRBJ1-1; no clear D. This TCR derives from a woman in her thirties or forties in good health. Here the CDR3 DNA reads TGCAGCGTTACCGGACGGCAGAACACTGAAGCTTTCTTT. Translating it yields CSVTGRQNTEAFF.